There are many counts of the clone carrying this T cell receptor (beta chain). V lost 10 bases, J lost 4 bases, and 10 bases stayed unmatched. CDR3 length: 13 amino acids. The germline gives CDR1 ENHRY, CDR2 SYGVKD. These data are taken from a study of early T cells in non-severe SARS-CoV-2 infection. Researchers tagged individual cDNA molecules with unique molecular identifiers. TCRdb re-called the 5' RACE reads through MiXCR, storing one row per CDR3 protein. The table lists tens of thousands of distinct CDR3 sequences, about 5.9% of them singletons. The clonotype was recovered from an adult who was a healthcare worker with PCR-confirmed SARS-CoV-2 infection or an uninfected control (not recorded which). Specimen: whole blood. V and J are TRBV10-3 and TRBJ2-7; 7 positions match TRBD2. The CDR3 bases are TGTGCCACAAGTACCGGGAGGAATTACGAGCAGTACTTC. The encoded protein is CATSTGRNYEQYF.